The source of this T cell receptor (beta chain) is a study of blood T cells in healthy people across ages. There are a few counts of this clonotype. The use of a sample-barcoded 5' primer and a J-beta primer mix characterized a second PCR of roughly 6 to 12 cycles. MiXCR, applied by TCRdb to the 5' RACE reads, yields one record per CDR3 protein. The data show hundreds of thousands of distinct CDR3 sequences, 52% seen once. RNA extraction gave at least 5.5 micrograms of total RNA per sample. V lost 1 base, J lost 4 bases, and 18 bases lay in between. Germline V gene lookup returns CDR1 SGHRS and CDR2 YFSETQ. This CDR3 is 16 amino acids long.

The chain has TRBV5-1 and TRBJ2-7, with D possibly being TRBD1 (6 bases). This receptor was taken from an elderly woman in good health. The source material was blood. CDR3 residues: CASSLFSRDNPYEQYF. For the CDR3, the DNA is TGCGCCAGCAGCTTGTTCTCCCGGGACAACCCGTACGAGCAGTACTTC.